In this sample, the clone carrying this T cell receptor (beta chain) turned up many times. Its antigen remains unknown. Germline CDR1 and CDR2: LNHDA and SQIVND (reference sequence). V was pared by 9 bases and J by 2 bases, with 8 bases of the junction left unmatched. This CDR3 is built from 14 residues. This sample was taken from a study of response to subunit inactivated influenza vaccine. General study results and limits: Only a handful of new T cells, the authors suggested, are recruited with each seasonal influenza vaccination.

Via MiXCR, TCRdb re-called the RT-PCR reads, giving one row per CDR3 protein. This table has hundreds of thousands of distinct CDR3 sequences, 12% to 15% appearing once. This chain joins TRBV19 and TRBJ1-1, with TRBD1 matching 8 bases. Source: PBMCs from blood, taken 14 days before vaccination. This TCR was recovered from a man aged 45-60 years who received an inactivated influenza vaccine. The CDR3 nucleotides are TGTGCCAGCACTAAGGACAGGGTTAACACTGAAGCTTTCTTT. Translating gives CASTKDRVNTEAFF.